Presented here are 21 T cell receptor beta chains from one specimen sequenced in a study of neoadjuvant anti-PD-1 for oral cavity cancer. Time point indicated: after neoadjuvant nivolumab, at surgical resection. The assay was immunoSEQ multiplex PCR, and TCRdb's table has in-frame clones only and misses some. The repertoire has 20,000 to 25,000 clones, 35% to 50% of them found once; the top ten carry approximately 40%. Sequencing used tumor tissue, obtained after nivolumab (anti-PD-1) treatment. Source of these receptors: a person aged 40-85 years with oral cavity squamous cell carcinoma.

A few counts support this clone. This sequence joins TRBV15 and TRBJ2-7; weak D call: TRBD2 (6 bases). The CDR3 length is 14 residues. The V gene lost 5 bases and the J gene lost 6 bases, with 17 bases spanning the gap. Germline CDR1 reads LNHNV; CDR2 reads YYDKDF (reference sequence). This CDR3 is CATSLGEEVGEQYF. The CDR3 DNA reads as TGTGCCACCAGCTTAGGGGAGGAGGTCGGCGAGCAGTACTTC.

The chain joins TRBV27 to TRBJ2-5; 9 nucleotides match TRBD1. Unmatched junction bases numbered 18, after V lost 5 bases and J lost 5 bases. CDR3 length: 18 amino acids. Germline V gene data show CDR1 as MNHEY and CDR2 as SMNVEV (reference sequence). The chain's CDR3 is CASSRRPSGQGRGETQYF. As DNA, the CDR3 is TGTGCCAGCAGTCGTAGACCCTCCGGACAGGGGAGGGGGGAGACCCAGTACTTC.

The chain couples TRBV7-7 to TRBJ1-1, with D unclear. V was cut by 5 bases and J by 1 base, with 8 bases left in between. This CDR3 is built from 13 residues. CDR1 and CDR2 from the germline V gene are SSHAT and FNYEAQ (reference sequence). This chain's CDR3 is CASSLAENTEAFF. In nucleotides, the CDR3 is TGTGCCAGCAGCCTTGCAGAGAACACTGAAGCTTTCTTT.

V gene TRBV5-1 combines with J gene TRBJ1-2; maybe TRBD1 (6 bases). The CDR3 is 15 amino acids. With 4 bases removed from V and 4 bases from J, the gap between germline ends came to 17 bases. The germline CDR1 and CDR2 sequences are SGHRS and YFSETQ. CDR3 in DNA: TGCGCCAGCAGCACCGGGACACAGCGGGGCTATGGCTACACCTTC. Translating it yields CASSTGTQRGYGYTF.

The J gene is TRBJ2-1, the V gene TRBV27; D is ambiguous. This CDR3 is 13 amino acids long. Between the trimmed V and J ends, which lost 0 bases and 9 bases, there was a span of 9 bases. CDR1 is MNHEY, CDR2 SMNVEV, per germline (reference sequence). Here the CDR3 reads CASSLSGKGEQFF. CDR3 in DNA: TGTGCCAGCAGTTTATCGGGGAAGGGTGAGCAGTTCTTC.

The rearrangement links TRBV7-7 to TRBJ2-7, with D perhaps TRBD1 (6 bases). Looked up from germline, CDR1 is SSHAT and CDR2 is FNYEAQ (reference sequence). V lost 3 bases and J 6 bases, leaving 15 bases between the germline ends. This CDR3 is built from 14 residues. For the CDR3, the DNA is TGTGCCAGCAGCTTTCGCAGGGGCGAGGGCGAGCAGTACTTC. Translating it yields CASSFRRGEGEQYF.

V gene TRBV4-1 combines with J gene TRBJ1-6, with 7 bases fitting TRBD1. The length of the CDR3 is 14 residues. The germline V gene encodes CDR1 MGHRA and CDR2 YSYEKL. Germline trimming cut 1 base from V and 10 bases from J; bases unmatched to any gene: 4. The CDR3 DNA sequence: TGCGCCAGCAGCCAAGGGACAGGCCCCTCACCCCTCCACTTT. Its protein is CASSQGTGPSPLHF.

The chain joins TRBV6-6 to TRBJ1-3; a weak D match, TRBD1 (6 bases). Germline values: CDR1 MNHNY, CDR2 SVGAGI (reference sequence). V lost 5 bases to trimming and J lost 0 bases, with 11 bases between them. This CDR3 is built from 15 residues. CDR3 protein: CASSPTGSSGNTIYF. DNA of the CDR3: TGTGCCAGCAGTCCTACAGGGAGCTCTGGAAACACCATATATTTT.

The rearrangement links TRBV7-2 to TRBJ2-5, with 10 bases lining up with TRBD2. Germline V gives CDR1 SGHTA, CDR2 FQGNSA. The trim removed 8 bases at V and 3 bases at J, leaving 3 bases unmatched. The CDR3 length is 13 residues. The CDR3 loop is CASGAGGKETQYF. The CDR3 DNA reads as TGTGCCAGCGGAGCGGGGGGGAAAGAGACCCAGTACTTC.

This rearrangement joins TRBV5-8 to TRBJ2-5; the D gene is possibly TRBD2 (5 bases). Germline CDR1 reads SGHTS; CDR2 reads YDEGEE. This CDR3 region has 14 residues. V was trimmed by 5 bases and J by 0 bases, leaving 11 bases between them. The DNA for the CDR3 is TGTGCCAGCAGGGGTAGCGTGTACCAAGAGACCCAGTACTTC. Translated: CASRGSVYQETQYF.

The table lists this clone with a few counts. The V and J genes are TRBV9 and TRBJ2-7; perhaps D is TRBD1 or TRBD2 (5 bases each). The CDR3 is made up of 13 amino acids. The ends were cut back, 5 bases at V and 6 bases at J, with 15 bases in the middle. Per germline, CDR1 SGDLS and CDR2 YYNGEE. The CDR3 is CASSSRDGFEQYF. CDR3 DNA sequence: TGTGCCAGCAGTTCCCGGGACGGATTCGAGCAGTACTTC.

This clone was picked up a small number of times. The chain couples TRBV7-2 to TRBJ1-2; 7 bases map to TRBD1. With V trimmed by 5 bases and J by 3 bases, 3 bases remained unmatched. From germline, CDR1 is SGHTA and CDR2 FQGNSA. The CDR3 is 13 residues long. CDR3 DNA sequence: TGTGCCAGCAGCAAAGACAGGGACTATGGCTACACCTTC. Amino acids: CASSKDRDYGYTF.

J is TRBJ1-1 and V is TRBV19, with D possibly TRBD1 on 5 matching bases. CDR1 is LNHDA and CDR2 is SQIVND in the germline V gene (reference sequence). The V end was cut by 10 bases, the J end by 0 bases, with 12 bases between. This CDR3 spans 13 amino acids. The CDR3 coding sequence is TGTGCCACCAGAACAGGTTTGAACACTGAAGCTTTCTTT. Amino acid sequence: CATRTGLNTEAFF.

This sequence joins TRBV7-6 and TRBJ2-3; D might be TRBD1 or TRBD2, each matching 5 bases. Germline V CDR1 and CDR2: SGHVS, FNYEAQ. Trimming removed 2 bases from V and 1 base from J, with 7 bases in between. The CDR3 consists of 14 residues. CDR3 DNA sequence: TGTGCCAGCAGCTTACAGGGAGGCACAGATACGCAGTATTTT. It is translated as CASSLQGGTDTQYF.

This clone occurred once. The chain couples TRBV7-2 to TRBJ2-5, with TRBD1 matching over 7 bases. The V and J ends lost 5 bases and 1 base, in that order; junction bases with no gene match: 4. The CDR3 runs 14 residues. In germline, CDR1 is SGHTA, CDR2 FQGNSA. CDR3 loop: CASSPEGAQETQYF. CDR3 coding DNA: TGTGCCAGCAGCCCTGAGGGGGCCCAAGAGACCCAGTACTTC. Full variable domain (missing parts from reference TRBV7-2 and TRBJ2-5): GAGVSQSPSNKVTEKGKDVELRCDPISGHTALYWYRQSLGQGLEFLIYFQGNSAPDKSGLPSDRFSAERTGGSVSTLTIQRTQQEDSAVYLCASSPEGAQETQYFGPGTRLLVL.

V usage is TRBV6-1 and J usage is TRBJ2-7, with no clear D. The CDR3 has 12 amino acids. CDR1 MNHNS and CDR2 SASEGT come from the germline V gene. V lost 5 bases to trimming and J lost 7 bases, with 12 bases between them. CDR3 sequence: CASSYPTGEQYF. CDR3 DNA: TGTGCCAGCAGTTATCCGACTGGGGAGCAGTACTTC.

V usage is TRBV7-2 and J usage is TRBJ2-7; 7 bases are shared with TRBD1. The germline gives CDR1 SGHTA, CDR2 FQGNSA. The length of the CDR3 is 15 residues. Germline trimming cut 2 bases from V and 2 bases from J; bases unmatched to any gene: 6. In DNA, the CDR3 is TGTGCCAGCAGCTTAATGGGGCAGGGGGCCTACGAGCAGTACTTC. It codes for CASSLMGQGAYEQYF. The complete variable domain, with remaining parts taken from reference TRBV7-2 and TRBJ2-7, reads GAGVSQSPSNKVTEKGKDVELRCDPISGHTALYWYRQSLGQGLEFLIYFQGNSAPDKSGLPSDRFSAERTGGSVSTLTIQRTQQEDSAVYLCASSLMGQGAYEQYFGPGTRLTVT.

This clone turned up a few times. V usage is TRBV5-1 and J usage is TRBJ1-1; D call uncertain. Germline V gene lookup returns CDR1 SGHRS and CDR2 YFSETQ. Trimming removed 0 bases from V and 5 bases from J, with 14 bases in between. This CDR3 contains 15 residues. CDR3 nucleotides: TGCGCCAGCAGCTTGGAGGACCCAATTATTACTGAAGCTTTCTTT. It is translated as CASSLEDPIITEAFF. The variable domain in full, completed from reference TRBV5-1 and TRBJ1-1, reads KAGVTQTPRYLIKTRGQQVTLSCSPISGHRSVSWYQQTPGQGLQFLFEYFSETQRNKGNFPGRFSGRQFSNSRSEMNVSTLELGDSALYLCASSLEDPIITEAFFGQGTRLTVV.

This chain joins TRBV5-5 and TRBJ2-5; 7 positions agree with TRBD2. CDR1 and CDR2 (germline): SGHKS, YYEKEE (reference sequence). Unmatched junction bases numbered 8, after V lost 4 bases and J lost 2 bases. The length of the CDR3 is 15 residues. For the CDR3, the DNA is TGTGCCAGCAGCCGCTACCGGGGGGAACAAGAGACCCAGTACTTC. This gives the protein CASSRYRGEQETQYF. Combining the CDR3 with reference TRBV5-5 and TRBJ2-5 gives the whole variable domain DAGVTQSPTHLIKTRGQQVTLRCSPISGHKSVSWYQQVLGQGPQFIFQYYEKEERGRGNFPDRFSARQFPNYSSELNVNALLLGDSALYLCASSRYRGEQETQYFGPGTRLLVL.

The rearrangement uses TRBV5-1 and TRBJ2-2; TRBD1 matches 8 bases. CDR3 length equals 14 residues. V was pared by 0 bases and J by 5 bases, with 0 bases of the junction left unmatched. Germline lookup yields CDR1 SGHRS and CDR2 YFSETQ. CDR3 coding DNA: TGCGCCAGCAGCTTGGGGACAGGGACCGGGGAGCTGTTTTTT. Residues: CASSLGTGTGELFF.

This clone was detected a few times. The chain employs TRBV11-2 and TRBJ1-5; tentatively, D is TRBD1 (6 bases). The CDR3 is 13 amino acids. Germline CDR1 reads SGHAT; CDR2 reads FQNNGV. Trimming stripped 4 bases from V and 7 bases from J, with 11 bases between. CDR3: CASSSQGLQPQHF. The CDR3 nucleotides read TGTGCCAGCAGCTCGCAGGGGTTGCAGCCCCAGCATTTT.